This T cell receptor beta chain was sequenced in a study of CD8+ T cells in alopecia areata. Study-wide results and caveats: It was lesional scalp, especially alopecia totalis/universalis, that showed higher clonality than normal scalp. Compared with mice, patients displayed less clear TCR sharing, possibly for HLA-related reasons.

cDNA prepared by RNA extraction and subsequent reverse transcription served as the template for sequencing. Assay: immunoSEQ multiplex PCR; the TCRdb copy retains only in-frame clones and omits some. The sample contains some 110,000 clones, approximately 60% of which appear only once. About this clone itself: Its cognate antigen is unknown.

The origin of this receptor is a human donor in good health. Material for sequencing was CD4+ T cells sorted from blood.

Here the CDR3 reads CRQYVGTGTGPQHF. As DNA, the CDR3 is TGCAGGCAATACGTGGGGACAGGGACTGGGCCCCAGCATTTT. The rearrangement joins TRBV29-1 to TRBJ1-5; 9 positions agree with TRBD1. Germline assignment: CDR1 SQVTM and CDR2 ANQGSEA. This CDR3 has 14 residues.